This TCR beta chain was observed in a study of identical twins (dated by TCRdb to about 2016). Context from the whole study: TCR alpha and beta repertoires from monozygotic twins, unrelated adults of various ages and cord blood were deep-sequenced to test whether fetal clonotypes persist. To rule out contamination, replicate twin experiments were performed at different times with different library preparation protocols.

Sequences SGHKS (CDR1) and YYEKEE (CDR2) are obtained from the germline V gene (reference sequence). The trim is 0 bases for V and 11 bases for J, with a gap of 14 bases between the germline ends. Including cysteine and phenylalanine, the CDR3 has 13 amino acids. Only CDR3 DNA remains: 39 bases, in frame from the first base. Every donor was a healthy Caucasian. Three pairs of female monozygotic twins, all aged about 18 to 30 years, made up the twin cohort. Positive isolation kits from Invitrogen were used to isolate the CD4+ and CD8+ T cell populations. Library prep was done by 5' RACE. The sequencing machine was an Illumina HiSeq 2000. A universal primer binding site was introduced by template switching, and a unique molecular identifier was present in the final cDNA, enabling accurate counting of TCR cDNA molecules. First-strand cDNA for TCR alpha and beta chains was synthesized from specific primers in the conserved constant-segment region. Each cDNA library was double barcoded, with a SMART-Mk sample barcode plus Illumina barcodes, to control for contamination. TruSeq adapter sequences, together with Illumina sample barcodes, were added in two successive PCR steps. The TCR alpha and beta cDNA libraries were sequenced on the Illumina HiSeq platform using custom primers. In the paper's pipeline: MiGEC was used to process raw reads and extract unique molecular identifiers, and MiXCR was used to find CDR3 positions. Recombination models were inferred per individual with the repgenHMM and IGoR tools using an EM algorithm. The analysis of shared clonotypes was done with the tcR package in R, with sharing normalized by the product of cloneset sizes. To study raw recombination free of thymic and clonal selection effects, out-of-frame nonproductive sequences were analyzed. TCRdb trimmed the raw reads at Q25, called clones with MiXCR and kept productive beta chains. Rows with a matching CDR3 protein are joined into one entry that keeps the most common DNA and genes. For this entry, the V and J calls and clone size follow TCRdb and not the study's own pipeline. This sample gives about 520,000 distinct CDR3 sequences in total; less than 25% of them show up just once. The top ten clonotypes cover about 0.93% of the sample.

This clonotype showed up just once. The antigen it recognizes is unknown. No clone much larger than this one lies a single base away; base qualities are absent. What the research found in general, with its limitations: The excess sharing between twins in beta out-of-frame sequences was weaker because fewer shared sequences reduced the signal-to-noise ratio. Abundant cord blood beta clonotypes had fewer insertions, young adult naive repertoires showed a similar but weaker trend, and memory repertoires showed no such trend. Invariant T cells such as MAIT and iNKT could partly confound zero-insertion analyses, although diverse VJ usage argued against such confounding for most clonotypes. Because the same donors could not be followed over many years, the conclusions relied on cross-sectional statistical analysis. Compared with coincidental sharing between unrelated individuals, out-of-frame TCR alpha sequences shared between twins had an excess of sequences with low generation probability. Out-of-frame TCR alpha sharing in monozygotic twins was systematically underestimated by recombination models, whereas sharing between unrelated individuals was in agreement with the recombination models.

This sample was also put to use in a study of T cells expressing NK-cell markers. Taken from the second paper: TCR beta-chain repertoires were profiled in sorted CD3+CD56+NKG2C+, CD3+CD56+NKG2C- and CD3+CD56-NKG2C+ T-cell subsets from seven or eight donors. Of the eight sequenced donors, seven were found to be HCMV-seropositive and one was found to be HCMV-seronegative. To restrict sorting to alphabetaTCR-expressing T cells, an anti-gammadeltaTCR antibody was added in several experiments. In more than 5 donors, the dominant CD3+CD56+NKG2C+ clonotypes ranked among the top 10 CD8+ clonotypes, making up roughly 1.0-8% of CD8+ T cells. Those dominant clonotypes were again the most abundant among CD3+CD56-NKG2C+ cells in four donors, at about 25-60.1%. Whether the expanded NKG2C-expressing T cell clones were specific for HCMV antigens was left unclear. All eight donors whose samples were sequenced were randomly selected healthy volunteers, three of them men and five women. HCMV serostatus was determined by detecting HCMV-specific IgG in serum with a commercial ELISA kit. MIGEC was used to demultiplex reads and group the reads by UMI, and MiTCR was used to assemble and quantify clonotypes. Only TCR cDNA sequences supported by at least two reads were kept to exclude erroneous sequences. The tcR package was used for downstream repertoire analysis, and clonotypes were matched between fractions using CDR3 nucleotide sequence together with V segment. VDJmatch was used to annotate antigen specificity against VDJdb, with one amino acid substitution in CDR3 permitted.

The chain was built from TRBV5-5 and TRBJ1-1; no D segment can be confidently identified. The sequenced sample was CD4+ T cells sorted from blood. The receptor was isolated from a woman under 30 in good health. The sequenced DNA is TGTGCCAGCAGCTTGGTTTCCGAGTCAGAGGCTTTCTTT. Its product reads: CASSLVSESEAFF. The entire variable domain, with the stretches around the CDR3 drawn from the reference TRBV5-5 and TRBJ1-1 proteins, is DAGVTQSPTHLIKTRGQQVTLRCSPISGHKSVSWYQQVLGQGPQFIFQYYEKEERGRGNFPDRFSARQFPNYSSELNVNALLLGDSALYLCASSLVSESEAFFGQGTRLTVV.